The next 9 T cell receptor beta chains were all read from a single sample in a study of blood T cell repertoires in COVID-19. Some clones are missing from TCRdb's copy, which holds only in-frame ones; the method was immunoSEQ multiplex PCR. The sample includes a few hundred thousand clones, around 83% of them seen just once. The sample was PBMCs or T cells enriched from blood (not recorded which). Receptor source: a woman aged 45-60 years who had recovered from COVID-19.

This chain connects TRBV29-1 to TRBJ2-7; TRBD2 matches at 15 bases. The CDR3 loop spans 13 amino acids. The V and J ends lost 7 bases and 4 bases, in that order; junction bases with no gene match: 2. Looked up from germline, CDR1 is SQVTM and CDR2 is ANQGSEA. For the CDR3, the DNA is TGCAGCGCTGGGACTAGCGGGAGGTACGAGCAGTACTTC. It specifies CSAGTSGRYEQYF.

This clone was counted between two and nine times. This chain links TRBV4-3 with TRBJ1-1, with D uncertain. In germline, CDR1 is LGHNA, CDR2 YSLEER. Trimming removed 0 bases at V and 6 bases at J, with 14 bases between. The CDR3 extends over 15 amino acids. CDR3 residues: CASSQDRFGQAEAFF. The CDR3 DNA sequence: TGCGCCAGCAGCCAAGACCGTTTCGGTCAAGCTGAAGCTTTCTTT.

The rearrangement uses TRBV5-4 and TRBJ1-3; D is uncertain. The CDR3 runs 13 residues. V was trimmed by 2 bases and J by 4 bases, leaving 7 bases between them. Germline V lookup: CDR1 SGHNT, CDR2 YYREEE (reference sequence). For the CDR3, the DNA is TGTGCCAGCAGCTTTAGGGAGGGAAACACCATATATTTT. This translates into CASSFREGNTIYF.

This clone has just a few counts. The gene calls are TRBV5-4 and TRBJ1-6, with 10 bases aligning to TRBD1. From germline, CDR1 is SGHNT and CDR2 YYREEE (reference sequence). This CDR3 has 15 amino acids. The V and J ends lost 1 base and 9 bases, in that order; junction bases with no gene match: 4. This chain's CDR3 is CASSLSGTGVSPLHF. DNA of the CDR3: TGTGCCAGCAGCTTGTCCGGGACAGGGGTTTCACCCCTCCACTTT. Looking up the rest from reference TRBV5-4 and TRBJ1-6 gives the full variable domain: ETGVTQSPTHLIKTRGQQVTLRCSSQSGHNTVSWYQQALGQGPQFIFQYYREEENGRGNFPPRFSGLQFPNYSSELNVNALELDDSALYLCASSLSGTGVSPLHFGNGTRLTVT.

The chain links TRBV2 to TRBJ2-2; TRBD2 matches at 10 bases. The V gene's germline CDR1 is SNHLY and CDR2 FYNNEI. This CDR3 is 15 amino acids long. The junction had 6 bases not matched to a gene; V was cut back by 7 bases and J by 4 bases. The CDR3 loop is CASTPRTSGTGELFF. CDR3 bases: TGTGCCAGCACCCCTCGGACTAGCGGCACCGGGGAGCTGTTTTTT.

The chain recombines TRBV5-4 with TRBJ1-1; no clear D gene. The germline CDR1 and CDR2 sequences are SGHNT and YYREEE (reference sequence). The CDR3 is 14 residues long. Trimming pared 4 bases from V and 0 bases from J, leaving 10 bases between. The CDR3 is CASSLPSLNTEAFF. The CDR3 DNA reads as TGTGCCAGCAGCCTTCCTAGCCTGAACACTGAAGCTTTCTTT.

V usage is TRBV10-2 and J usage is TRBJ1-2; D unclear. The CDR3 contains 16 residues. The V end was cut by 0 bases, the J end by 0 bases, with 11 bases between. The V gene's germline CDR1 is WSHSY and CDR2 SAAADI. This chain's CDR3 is CASSESVLSPNYGYTF. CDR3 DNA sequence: TGCGCCAGCAGTGAGTCTGTCCTCTCCCCTAACTATGGCTACACCTTC.

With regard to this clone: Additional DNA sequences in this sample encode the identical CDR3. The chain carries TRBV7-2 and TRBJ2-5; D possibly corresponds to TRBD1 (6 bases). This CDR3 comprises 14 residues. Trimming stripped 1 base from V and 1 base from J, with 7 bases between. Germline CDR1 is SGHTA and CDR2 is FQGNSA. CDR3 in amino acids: CASSLGGPQETQYF. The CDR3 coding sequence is TGTGCCAGCAGCTTAGGGGGGCCCCAAGAGACCCAGTACTTC.

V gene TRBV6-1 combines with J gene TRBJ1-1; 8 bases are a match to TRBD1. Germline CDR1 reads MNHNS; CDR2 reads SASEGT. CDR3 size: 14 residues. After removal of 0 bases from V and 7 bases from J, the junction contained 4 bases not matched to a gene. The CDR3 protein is CASSEAPDRGEAFF. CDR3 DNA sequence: TGTGCCAGCAGTGAAGCCCCAGACAGGGGTGAAGCTTTCTTT.